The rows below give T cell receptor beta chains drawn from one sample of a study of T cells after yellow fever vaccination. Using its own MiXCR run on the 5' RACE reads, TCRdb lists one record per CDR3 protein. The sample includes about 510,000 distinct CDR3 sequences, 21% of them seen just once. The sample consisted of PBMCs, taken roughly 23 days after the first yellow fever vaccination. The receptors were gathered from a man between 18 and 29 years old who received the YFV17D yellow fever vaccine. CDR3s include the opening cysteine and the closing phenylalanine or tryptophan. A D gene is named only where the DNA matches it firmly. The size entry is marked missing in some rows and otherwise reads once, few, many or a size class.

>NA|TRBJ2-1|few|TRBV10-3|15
TGTGCCATCAGTGAGTCCTCGGGACTCCACAATGAGCAGTTCTTC
CAISESSGLHNEQFF
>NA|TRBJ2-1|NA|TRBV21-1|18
TGTGCCAGCAGCAAAGAGAGACAGGGACTAGCGGGGGGAAATGAGCAGTTCTTC
CASSKERQGLAGGNEQFF
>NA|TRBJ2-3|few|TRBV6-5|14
TGTGCCAGCAGTTACGGGAGGATCACAGATACGCAGTATTTT
CASSYGRITDTQYF
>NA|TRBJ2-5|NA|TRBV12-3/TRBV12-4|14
TGTGCCAGCAGTTTATGGGACTACCAAGAGACCCAGTACTTC
CASSLWDYQETQYF
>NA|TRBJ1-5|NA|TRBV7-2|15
TGTGCCAGCAGTTTTACAGTTGACCCCAATCAGCCCCAGCATTTT
CASSFTVDPNQPQHF
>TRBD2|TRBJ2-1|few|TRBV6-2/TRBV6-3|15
TGTGCCAGCAGGGACATGCTAGCGGTTTACAATGAGCAGTTCTTC
CASRDMLAVYNEQFF
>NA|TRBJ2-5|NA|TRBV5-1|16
TGCGCCAGCAGCTTGGGGTCGAACGGAAACCAAGAGACCCAGTACTTC
CASSLGSNGNQETQYF
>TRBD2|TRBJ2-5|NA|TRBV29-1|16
TGCAGCGTTGACGCTAGCGGGGCCTATTATCAAGAGACCCAGTACTTC
CSVDASGAYYQETQYF
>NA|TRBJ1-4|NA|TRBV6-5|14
TGTGCCAGCAGTTACTCTGACAGTAATGAAAAACTGTTTTTT
CASSYSDSNEKLFF
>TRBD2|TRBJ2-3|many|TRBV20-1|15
TGCAGTGCAAGAACCGGGCGGGGGGACACAGATACGCAGTATTTT
CSARTGRGDTDTQYF
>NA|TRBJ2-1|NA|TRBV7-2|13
TGTGCCAGCAGCGTGGACACCTACAATGAGCAGTTCTTC
CASSVDTYNEQFF
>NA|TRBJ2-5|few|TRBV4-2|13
TGTGCCAGCAGCCAAGATCTCGTCTGGACCCAGTACTTC
CASSQDLVWTQYF
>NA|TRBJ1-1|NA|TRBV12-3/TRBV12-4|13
TGTGCCAGCATCCCCTGGAGGGACACTGAAGCTTTCTTT
CASIPWRDTEAFF
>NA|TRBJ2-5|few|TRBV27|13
TGTGCCAGCAGAACCACAGGGAGGGAGACCCAGTACTTC
CASRTTGRETQYF
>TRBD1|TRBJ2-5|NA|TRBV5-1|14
TGCGCCAGCAGCGCGGACAGGGAAGGGGAGACCCAGTACTTC
CASSADREGETQYF
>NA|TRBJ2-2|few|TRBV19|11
TGTGCCAGTAGTATGGCCGGGGAGCTGTTTTTT
CASSMAGELFF
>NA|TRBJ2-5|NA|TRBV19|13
TGTGCCAGTAGTATGGGTACTCAAGAGACCCAGTACTTC
CASSMGTQETQYF
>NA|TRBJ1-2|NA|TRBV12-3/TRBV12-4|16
TGTGCCAGCAGTTACGGCCGGCTCTTTACTACCTATGGCTACACCTTC
CASSYGRLFTTYGYTF
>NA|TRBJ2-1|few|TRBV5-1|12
TGCGCCAGCTTCGGGAATAACAATGAGCAGTTCTTC
CASFGNNNEQFF